The 27 T cell receptor beta chains reported below all come from one sample, sequenced in a study of cytomegalovirus exposure and HLA in healthy donors. The PCR made use of 60 Vbeta and 13 Jbeta primers. Some clones are missing from TCRdb's copy, which holds only in-frame ones; the method was immunoSEQ multiplex PCR. The sample yields about 180,000 clones, around four fifths seen once. Sequences were obtained from PBMCs. All receptors derive from a woman aged 50 to 60 in good health and CMV-seropositive.

The J gene is TRBJ1-2, the V gene TRBV15; 7 bases agree with TRBD1. CDR1 is LNHNV, CDR2 YYDKDF, per germline (reference sequence). With V trimmed by 1 base and J by 4 bases, 6 bases remained unmatched. The CDR3 spans 15 residues. Here the CDR3 DNA reads TGTGCCACCAGCAGAGGTCAAGGGGGCATCTATGGCTACACCTTC. Residues: CATSRGQGGIYGYTF.

This rearrangement joins TRBV28 to TRBJ1-1; no firm D call. The length of the CDR3 is 15 residues. Germline V gives CDR1 MDHEN, CDR2 SYDVKM. Trimming pared 4 bases from V and 5 bases from J, leaving 17 bases between. CDR3 loop: CASSYPLLGSTEAFF. The CDR3 nucleotides are TGTGCCAGCAGTTACCCCCTCCTGGGCTCTACTGAAGCTTTCTTT.

The chain uses TRBV5-8 and TRBJ1-5, with D hard to call. The CDR3 is 15 residues long. Trimming removed 1 base at V and 0 bases at J, with 8 bases between. CDR1 is SGHTS and CDR2 is YDEGEE in the germline V gene. CDR3 amino acids: CASSLIPYSNQPQHF. Here the CDR3 DNA reads TGTGCCAGCAGCTTGATCCCCTATAGCAATCAGCCCCAGCATTTT.

The gene calls are TRBV28 and TRBJ2-7; 7 bases agree with TRBD1. CDR1 is MDHEN, CDR2 SYDVKM, per germline. The junction had 8 bases not matched to a gene; V was cut back by 3 bases and J by 3 bases. The CDR3 contains 15 residues. The CDR3 sequence: CASSLSLGQVYEQYF. CDR3 sequence (DNA): TGTGCCAGCAGTTTGTCGCTCGGACAGGTCTACGAGCAGTACTTC.

The chain combines TRBV7-2 with TRBJ1-3; D not certain. CDR3 length: 15 amino acids. V was shortened by 5 bases and J by 2 bases, with 13 bases between the two germline ends. Germline-derived CDR1 and CDR2 are SGHTA and FQGNSA. The CDR3 loop is CASSPGRDTGNTIYF. CDR3 DNA sequence: TGTGCCAGCAGCCCGGGGAGGGATACTGGAAACACCATATATTTT.

The chain employs TRBV19 and TRBJ1-2, with 7 bases lining up with TRBD1. From germline, CDR1 is LNHDA and CDR2 SQIVND (reference sequence). The CDR3 is 13 residues long. Unmatched junction bases numbered 8, after V lost 3 bases and J lost 10 bases. DNA of the CDR3: TGTGCCAGTAGTATCCCCCCAGGGGGTGCCTACACCTTC. Residues: CASSIPPGGAYTF.

The rearrangement links TRBV14 to TRBJ1-2, with TRBD1 matching 9 bases. Germline V lookup: CDR1 SGHDN, CDR2 FVKESK. With 4 bases clipped from V and 7 bases from J, the junction kept 10 bases outside the gene matches. The CDR3 runs 15 residues. The CDR3 loop is CASSPGQGYFFGYTF. The CDR3 DNA sequence: TGTGCCAGCAGCCCTGGACAGGGGTATTTTTTTGGCTACACCTTC. Full variable domain (missing parts from reference TRBV14 and TRBJ1-2): EAGVTQFPSHSVIEKGQTVTLRCDPISGHDNLYWYRRVMGKEIKFLLHFVKESKQDESGMPNNRFLAERTGGTYSTLKVQPAELEDSGVYFCASSPGQGYFFGYTFGSGTRLTVV.

In this sample, this clone turned up once. The J gene is TRBJ1-2, the V gene TRBV29-1; 11 nucleotides agree with TRBD1. The V gene end was trimmed by 6 bases and the J gene end by 8 bases; junction bases not matched to a gene: 11. CDR1 SQVTM and CDR2 ANQGSEA come from the germline V gene. The CDR3 covers 14 residues. In nucleotides, the CDR3 is TGCAGCGTCGTTTCTTGGACAGGGGGCCGCGGCTACACCTTC. It specifies CSVVSWTGGRGYTF.

This clone was observed a single time. The chain recombines TRBV7-3 with TRBJ2-3, with 9 bases aligning to TRBD2. The trim removed 5 bases at V and 4 bases at J, leaving 4 bases unmatched. This CDR3 is built from 14 residues. CDR1 and CDR2 (germline): SGHTA, FQGTGA. DNA for the CDR3: TGTGCCAGCAGCCAACTAGCGGGTTCAGATACGCAGTATTTT. It encodes CASSQLAGSDTQYF.

The chain joins TRBV7-2 to TRBJ2-7, with 7 bases lining up with TRBD2. The CDR3 runs to 14 residues. Germline V lookup: CDR1 SGHTA, CDR2 FQGNSA. V shed 4 bases, J shed 6 bases, and the junction held 9 bases outside the gene matches. CDR3 in DNA: TGTGCCAGCAGCTCCGGGACTGGGGAGGGCGAGCAGTACTTC. Its translation: CASSSGTGEGEQYF.

V and J are TRBV27 and TRBJ1-4, with unresolved D. V was shortened by 5 bases and J by 8 bases, with 9 bases between the two germline ends. CDR3 length equals 12 residues. Germline-derived CDR1 and CDR2 are MNHEY and SMNVEV (reference sequence). The CDR3 loop reads CASSPGEEKLFF. The CDR3 nucleotides are TGTGCCAGCAGTCCAGGCGAGGAAAAACTGTTTTTT.

V and J are TRBV11-3 and TRBJ2-3; 9 bases are a match to TRBD2. From germline, CDR1 is SGHNT and CDR2 YENEEA. Losses at the gene ends were 5 bases for V and 4 bases for J; bases not matched to a gene: 7. The CDR3 runs to 15 residues. CDR3 nucleotide sequence: TGTGCCAGCAGCCCGGGACTAGCATTGCCAGATACGCAGTATTTT. Translation: CASSPGLALPDTQYF.

The chain is built from TRBV7-9 and TRBJ2-3, with 13 bases matching TRBD2. Per the germline V gene, CDR1 is SEHNR and CDR2 is FQNEAQ (reference sequence). The CDR3 spans 18 residues. Trimming removed 2 bases from V and 5 bases from J; junction bases left unmatched: 10. CDR3 nucleotides: TGTGCCAGCAGCTTACCCTCGACTAGCGGGGGGTCGAAAGATACGCAGTATTTT. Its translation: CASSLPSTSGGSKDTQYF. Together with reference TRBV7-9 and TRBJ2-3, the CDR3 gives the full variable domain: DTGVSQNPRHKITKRGQNVTFRCDPISEHNRLYWYRQTLGQGPEFLTYFQNEAQLEKSRLLSDRFSAERPKGSFSTLEIQRTEQGDSAMYLCASSLPSTSGGSKDTQYFGPGTRLTVL.

This chain joins TRBV28 and TRBJ1-4, with 7 bases identical to TRBD1. The CDR3 extends over 11 amino acids. Trimming took 7 bases from V and 10 from J; bases not matched to a gene: 3. Germline loops: CDR1 MDHEN, CDR2 SYDVKM. CDR3 amino acids: CASTNRGKLFF. The DNA for the CDR3 is TGTGCCAGCACCAACAGGGGAAAACTGTTTTTT.

The chain carries TRBV28 and TRBJ1-2, with D unresolved. The CDR3 consists of 13 residues. Germline V gene sequence: CDR1 MDHEN, CDR2 SYDVKM. Trimming pared 8 bases from V and 6 bases from J, leaving 16 bases between. The CDR3 nucleotides read TGTGCCAGCCTACTAGGGAGGGAGAATGGCTACACCTTC. It yields the protein CASLLGRENGYTF.

This clone was recorded a few times. The V and J genes are TRBV6-5 and TRBJ1-6; TRBD1 matches 7 bases. Trimming at V came to 10 bases and at J to 13 bases, leaving 16 bases not matched to a gene. CDR1 is MNHEY and CDR2 is SVGAGI in the germline V gene. The CDR3 loop spans 14 amino acids. The CDR3 DNA reads as TGTGCCACCAAGCCGCCGGGACAGACCAAGCCCCTCCACTTT. This encodes CATKPPGQTKPLHF.

As for this clone: At one end the junction does not follow the germline gene, possibly because of a read error. V and J are TRBV7-9 and TRBJ1-6; 11 bases are a match to TRBD1. The CDR3 extends over 17 amino acids. CDR1 is SEHNR and CDR2 is FQNEAQ in the germline V gene (reference sequence). CDR3 bases: TGTTCCAGCAGCACCCGGACAGGGGGCGGGATCGTCTCACCCCTCCACTTT. Translation: CSSSTRTGGGIVSPLHF.

The chain employs TRBV11-2 and TRBJ2-3; D gene ambiguous. V shed 3 bases and J shed 0 bases, with 7 bases lying between them. The CDR3 length is 14 residues. Germline CDR1 reads SGHAT; CDR2 reads FQNNGV. CDR3 nucleotides: TGTGCCAGCAGCTTGATGACTAGCACAGATACGCAGTATTTT. This sequence encodes CASSLMTSTDTQYF.

Comments on this clone: The identical CDR3 is also encoded by other nucleotide sequences in the sample. This chain uses TRBV5-6 with TRBJ2-6; D is unclear. The length of the CDR3 is 15 residues. CDR1 and CDR2 (germline): SGHDT, YYEEEE. Trimming shortened V by 2 bases and J by 0 bases, and 6 bases separated the two germline ends. Written as DNA, the CDR3 is TGTGCCAGCAGCTTAACAGTCTCTGGGGCCAACGTCCTGACTTTC. The encoded protein is CASSLTVSGANVLTF.

The chain carries TRBV28 and TRBJ1-2; 9 bases map to TRBD1. This CDR3 contains 16 residues. V shed 2 bases and J 8 bases; nucleotides not matched to a gene: 12. The V gene's germline CDR1 is MDHEN and CDR2 SYDVKM. CDR3 DNA: TGTGCCAGCAGTTTACCCCTTCGACAGGGGGTCGGAGGCTACACCTTC. This gives the protein CASSLPLRQGVGGYTF.

This chain joins TRBV27 and TRBJ2-5; D gene unclear. V lost 3 bases, J lost 5 bases, and 10 bases lay in between. From germline, CDR1 is MNHEY and CDR2 SMNVEV (reference sequence). The CDR3 covers 13 residues. DNA of the CDR3: TGTGCCAGCAGTTTGTATGTGGAGGAGACCCAGTACTTC. Translation: CASSLYVEETQYF.

This clone has a handful of counts. The chain recombines TRBV10-2 with TRBJ1-1; unclear D gene. In germline, CDR1 is WSHSY, CDR2 SAAADI. This CDR3 is 13 amino acids long. The ends were cut back, 7 bases at V and 4 bases at J, with 13 bases in the middle. CDR3 bases: TGCGCCAGCAAACGAGACTCGAGCACTGAAGCTTTCTTT. It specifies CASKRDSSTEAFF.

The chain couples TRBV30 to TRBJ2-1; 7 bases match TRBD2. This CDR3 spans 13 amino acids. Germline trimming cut 8 bases from V and 5 bases from J; bases unmatched to any gene: 9. Germline V lookup: CDR1 GTSNPN, CDR2 SVGIG (reference sequence). As DNA, the CDR3 is TGTGCCCGTGGGGCGGGAGCGGACAATGAGCAGTTCTTC. This codes for CARGAGADNEQFF.

The V gene is TRBV7-8, the J gene TRBJ2-7, with a possible D match to TRBD2 (5 bases). The germline V gene encodes CDR1 SGHVS and CDR2 FQNEAQ. This CDR3 region has 14 residues. V was clipped by 5 bases and J by 6 bases, with 17 bases between them. The CDR3 sequence: CASSPNPLGSEQYF. The CDR3 DNA follows: TGTGCCAGCAGCCCGAACCCGCTAGGGAGCGAGCAGTACTTC. Together with reference TRBV7-8 and TRBJ2-7, the CDR3 gives the full variable domain: GAGVSQSPRYKVAKRGQDVALRCDPISGHVSLFWYQQALGQGPEFLTYFQNEAQLDKSGLPSDRFFAERPEGSVSTLKIQRTQQEDSAVYLCASSPNPLGSEQYFGPGTRLTVT.

This chain links TRBV19 with TRBJ1-3, with D possibly being TRBD1 (6 bases). V lost 5 bases and J 4 bases, leaving 15 bases between the germline ends. The CDR3 is 15 residues long. Germline CDR1 and CDR2: LNHDA and SQIVND (reference sequence). The chain's CDR3 is CASSPRTDGGNTIYF. Written as DNA, the CDR3 is TGTGCCAGTAGTCCCCGGACAGATGGGGGAAACACCATATATTTT. The complete variable domain, with remaining parts taken from reference TRBV19 and TRBJ1-3, reads DGGITQSPKYLFRKEGQNVTLSCEQNLNHDAMYWYRQDPGQGLRLIYYSQIVNDFQKGDIAEGYSVSREKKESFPLTVTSAQKNPTAFYLCASSPRTDGGNTIYFGEGSWLTVV.

The chain joins TRBV27 to TRBJ2-3, with 7 bases lining up with TRBD2. The germline V gene encodes CDR1 MNHEY and CDR2 SMNVEV (reference sequence). The ends lost 6 bases at V and 4 bases at J; junction bases unmatched: 10. The CDR3 spans 15 residues. CDR3 sequence (DNA): TGTGCCAGCAGCCCCATACTAGCGATATCAGATACGCAGTATTTT. Residues: CASSPILAISDTQYF.

V usage is TRBV7-2 and J usage is TRBJ1-2; 9 nucleotides line up with TRBD1. There are 15 residues in the CDR3. The J segment lost 5 bases and the V segment lost 5 bases, leaving 9 bases of the junction unmatched. Per the germline V gene, CDR1 is SGHTA and CDR2 is FQGNSA. CDR3 bases: TGTGCCAGCAGCCCACAAGGACAGGGGAGTTATGGCTACACCTTC. Its protein is CASSPQGQGSYGYTF.